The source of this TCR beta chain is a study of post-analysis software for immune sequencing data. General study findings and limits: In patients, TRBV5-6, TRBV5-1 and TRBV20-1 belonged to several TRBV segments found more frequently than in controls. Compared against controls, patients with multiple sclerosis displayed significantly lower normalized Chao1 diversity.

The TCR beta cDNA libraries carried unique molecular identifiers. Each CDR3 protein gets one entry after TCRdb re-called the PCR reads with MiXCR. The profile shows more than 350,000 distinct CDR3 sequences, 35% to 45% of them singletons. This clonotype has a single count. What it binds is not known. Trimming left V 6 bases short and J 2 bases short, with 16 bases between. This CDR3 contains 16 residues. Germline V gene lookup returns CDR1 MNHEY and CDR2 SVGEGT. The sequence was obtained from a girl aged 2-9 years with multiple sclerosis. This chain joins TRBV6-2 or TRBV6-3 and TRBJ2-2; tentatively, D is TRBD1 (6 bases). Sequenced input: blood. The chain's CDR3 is CASSRGRTANTGELFF. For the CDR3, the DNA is TGTGCCAGCAGCCGTGGGCGGACAGCTAACACCGGGGAGCTGTTTTTT.